This TCR beta chain was obtained from a study of T cells after yellow fever vaccination. The study's findings and limits: It was a small share of clonotypes that appeared in both CD4 and CD8 compartments. Re-detected after boosting: most primary clones, around 96% of CD4 and roughly 88% of CD8.

V was clipped by 4 bases and J by 1 base, with 10 bases between them. CDR3 length: 14 residues. Germline V lookup: CDR1 SNHLY, CDR2 FYNNEI. This clonotype was seen repeatedly, ten times or more. Its antigen is undetermined. Universal primer sites and UMIs were introduced during 5'RACE template-switching synthesis of TCR cDNA. From the 5' RACE reads, TCRdb called clonotypes with MiXCR, one entry per CDR3 protein. In the table there are 95,000 to 150,000 distinct CDR3 sequences, about 7.4% of which are singletons. The TCR originated in a man aged 18-30 years who received the YFV17D yellow fever vaccine. The starting material was CD4+ T cells sorted from PBMCs, obtained less than 11 days after the first yellow fever vaccination. The genes are TRBV2 and TRBJ1-1; unclear D gene. The DNA for the CDR3 is TGTGCCAGCAGTGCAGAGGTGGGGAACACTGAAGCTTTCTTT. It translates to CASSAEVGNTEAFF.